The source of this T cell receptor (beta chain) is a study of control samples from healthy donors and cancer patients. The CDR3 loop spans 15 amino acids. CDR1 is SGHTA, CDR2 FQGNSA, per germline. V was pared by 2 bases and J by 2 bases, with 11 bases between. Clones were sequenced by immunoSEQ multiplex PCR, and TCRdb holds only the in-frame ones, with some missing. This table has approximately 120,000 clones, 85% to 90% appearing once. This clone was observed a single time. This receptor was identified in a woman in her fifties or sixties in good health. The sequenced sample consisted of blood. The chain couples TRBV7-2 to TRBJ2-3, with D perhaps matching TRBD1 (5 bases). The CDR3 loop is CASSLIRGPTDTQYF. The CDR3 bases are TGTGCCAGCAGCTTAATTAGGGGTCCCACAGATACGCAGTATTTT.